A single sample gave rise to the 30 T cell receptor beta chains below, sequenced in a study of T cell responses to AZD1222 COVID-19 vaccine. Using immunoSEQ multiplex PCR, the repertoire was profiled, and TCRdb retains in-frame clones only, with some absent. The data hold over 100,000 clones, with 89% observed a single time. Sequencing used peripheral blood, obtained on day 0 of AZD1222 vaccination. Receptors were obtained from an adult in good health.

The chain joins TRBV4-3 to TRBJ1-3; D ambiguous. CDR3 length equals 15 residues. The germline V gene encodes CDR1 LGHNA and CDR2 YSLEER. V gave up 4 bases and J gave up 0 bases, with 10 bases separating them. CDR3 DNA sequence: TGCGCCAGCAGCCCGGACGCGTCCTCTGGAAACACCATATATTTT. This sequence encodes CASSPDASSGNTIYF.

The V call is TRBV7-9, the J call TRBJ1-1, with TRBD1 as a possible D gene (5 bases). The V end was cut by 6 bases, the J end by 0 bases, with 11 bases between. Germline CDR1 SEHNR, CDR2 FQNEAQ (reference sequence). The CDR3 runs 14 residues. The CDR3 loop is CASRPDRMNTEAFF. The DNA for the CDR3 is TGTGCCAGCAGACCAGACAGAATGAACACTGAAGCTTTCTTT.

The rearrangement links TRBV7-8 to TRBJ2-1; TRBD2 agrees at 14 bases. Trimming removed 6 bases from V and 11 bases from J; junction bases left unmatched: 9. CDR3 size: 15 residues. Germline V gene lookup returns CDR1 SGHVS and CDR2 FQNEAQ. The CDR3 coding sequence is TGTGCCAGCAGTTCACCCGGGACTAGCGGGGGCAAGCAGTTCTTC. Amino acid sequence: CASSSPGTSGGKQFF.

V gene TRBV6-2 or TRBV6-3 combines with J gene TRBJ1-5; D is possibly TRBD1 (6 bases). The CDR3 length is 13 residues. Germline V gives CDR1 MNHEY, CDR2 SVGEGT. V lost 2 bases and J lost 11, with 13 bases in between. The CDR3, as DNA: TGTGCCAGCAGTTACGACTGGGCAGGGGCCCAGCATTTT. Protein product: CASSYDWAGAQHF.

The CDR3: CATSRDWGTAHNEQFF. CDR3 DNA sequence: TGTGCCACCAGCAGAGATTGGGGGACAGCTCACAATGAGCAGTTCTTC. The chain is built from TRBV15 and TRBJ2-1, with TRBD1 identical over 7 bases. CDR3 length: 16 residues. V trimming: 0 bases; J trimming: 5 bases; junction bases outside the gene matches: 7. The germline CDR1 and CDR2 sequences are LNHNV and YYDKDF (reference sequence).

The J gene is TRBJ1-3, the V gene TRBV6-5; perhaps TRBD1 as D (6 bases). This CDR3 comprises 15 residues. Trimming removed 6 bases from V and 4 bases from J, with 16 bases in between. Germline values: CDR1 MNHEY, CDR2 SVGAGI. The DNA for the CDR3 is TGTGCCAGCAGCCGACTCGGGACATTGGGAAACACCATATATTTT. Translated: CASSRLGTLGNTIYF.

The chain combines TRBV30 with TRBJ1-1, with no clear D. The length of the CDR3 is 11 residues. V gave up 0 bases and J gave up 9 bases, with 8 bases separating them. Germline loops: CDR1 GTSNPN, CDR2 SVGIG (reference sequence). The CDR3 loop is CAWSVTRQAFF. Here the CDR3 DNA reads TGTGCCTGGAGTGTAACCAGGCAAGCTTTCTTT.

The chain links TRBV18 to TRBJ2-2, with 10 bases matching TRBD1. Per the germline V gene, CDR1 is KGHSH and CDR2 is LQKENI. J lost 0 bases, V lost 3 bases, and 1 base had no gene match. The CDR3 extends over 16 amino acids. CDR3 sequence (DNA): TGTGCCAGCTCACCCGGACAGGGGGCGAACACCGGGGAGCTGTTTTTT. This codes for CASSPGQGANTGELFF.

The V call is TRBV12-3 or TRBV12-4, the J call TRBJ2-1, with D hard to call. Between the trimmed V and J ends, which lost 6 bases and 7 bases, there was a span of 13 bases. This CDR3 has 13 residues. This chain's CDR3 is CASRKERRNEQFF. CDR3 nucleotides: TGTGCCAGCAGGAAGGAGAGAAGGAATGAGCAGTTCTTC.

The chain joins TRBV6-2 or TRBV6-3 to TRBJ1-5, with a weak D call TRBD1 (5 bases). The CDR3 is made up of 14 amino acids. Looked up from germline, CDR1 is MNHEY and CDR2 is SVGEGT. The V end was cut by 6 bases, the J end by 3 bases, with 12 bases between. The CDR3: CASSRSGVNQPQHF. The CDR3 DNA reads as TGTGCCAGCAGCCGATCGGGGGTCAATCAGCCCCAGCATTTT.

The rearrangement uses TRBV10-3 and TRBJ1-2; D is unresolved. The germline V and J ends were trimmed by 5 bases and 0 bases, with 1 base remaining between them. Germline CDR1 is ENHRY and CDR2 is SYGVKD. CDR3 length equals 11 residues. CDR3 region: CAISPNYGYTF. Here the CDR3 DNA reads TGTGCCATCAGTCCTAACTATGGCTACACCTTC.

The chain couples TRBV19 to TRBJ2-7; D is possibly TRBD1 (6 bases). The germline V gene has CDR1 LNHDA and CDR2 SQIVND (reference sequence). CDR3 size: 17 residues. Trimming removed 4 bases at V and 3 bases at J, with 22 bases between. CDR3 DNA: TGTGCCAGTAGTAGACTCTACCGGGACACTCGAGACTACGAGCAGTACTTC. This translates into CASSRLYRDTRDYEQYF.

V usage is TRBV3-1 (or the pseudogene TRBV3-2) and J usage is TRBJ1-1; unclear D gene. This CDR3 is built from 13 residues. V dropped 1 base and J dropped 6 bases, with 9 bases sitting between them. CDR1 LGHDT and CDR2 YNNKEL come from the germline V gene (reference sequence). CDR3 coding DNA: TGTGCCAGCAGCCAAGGGGCCGGGGCTGAAGCTTTCTTT. As protein: CASSQGAGAEAFF.

The chain has TRBV6-5 and TRBJ2-7, with 9 bases identical to TRBD2. J gave up 5 bases and V 8 bases, and 13 bases lay outside the gene matches. Germline lookup yields CDR1 MNHEY and CDR2 SVGAGI. This CDR3 is 15 amino acids long. For the CDR3, the DNA is TGTGCCAGCGTCGATGGGGGGACTAGCAAAAACGAGCAGTACTTC. Translating gives CASVDGGTSKNEQYF.

This sequence joins TRBV19 and TRBJ1-6; maybe TRBD1 (6 bases). This CDR3 is 23 amino acids long. CDR1 LNHDA and CDR2 SQIVND come from the germline V gene (reference sequence). V lost 4 bases and J lost 3, with 34 bases in between. CDR3 in DNA: TGTGCCAGTAGTAGAACCCCGATACAAAAAACGGACAGTTCGAACTACTATAATTCACCCCTCCACTTT. This codes for CASSRTPIQKTDSSNYYNSPLHF.

This clone was recorded only once. The J gene is TRBJ1-2, the V gene TRBV3-1 (or the pseudogene TRBV3-2), with a possible D match to TRBD1 (5 bases). V shed 8 bases and J shed 0 bases, with 16 bases lying between them. The CDR3 consists of 15 residues. In germline, CDR1 is LGHDT, CDR2 YNNKEL (reference sequence). The CDR3 DNA sequence: TGTGCCAGCCGTCCCGCGGGGCAGGCTAACTATGGCTACACCTTC. Protein: CASRPAGQANYGYTF.

The V gene is TRBV5-1, the J gene TRBJ1-1; TRBD1 matches 7 bases. Germline values: CDR1 SGHRS, CDR2 YFSETQ. The CDR3 consists of 13 residues. With V trimmed by 6 bases and J by 4 bases, 6 bases remained unmatched. The CDR3 nucleotides are TGCGCCAGCACTGTAGGGGGCCGCACTGAAGCTTTCTTT. It encodes CASTVGGRTEAFF.

The gene calls are TRBV18 and TRBJ2-4; D is possibly TRBD1 (5 bases). Germline V gene data show CDR1 as KGHSH and CDR2 as LQKENI. V lost 6 bases, J lost 6 bases, and 21 bases lay in between. The CDR3 is 16 residues long. CDR3 nucleotide sequence: TGTGCCAGCTCCCAGGGTTTCAGGCCGCAGGGAAACATTCAGTACTTC. Encoded protein: CASSQGFRPQGNIQYF.

V gene TRBV4-2 combines with J gene TRBJ1-3, with D unresolved. Germline V gene data show CDR1 as LGHNA and CDR2 as YNFKEQ. The germline V and J ends were trimmed by 0 bases and 0 bases, with 6 bases remaining between them. The CDR3 is made up of 15 amino acids. The CDR3 DNA reads as TGTGCCAGCAGCCAAGATCTGAGCTCTGGAAACACCATATATTTT. Protein sequence: CASSQDLSSGNTIYF.

This clone has just one count. The chain links TRBV3-1 (or the pseudogene TRBV3-2) to TRBJ2-7; D gene ambiguous. The V and J ends lost 3 bases and 3 bases respectively, with 12 bases between them. The CDR3 covers 14 residues. Germline V gene lookup returns CDR1 LGHDT and CDR2 YNNKEL (reference sequence). CDR3 nucleotide sequence: TGTGCCAGCAGCCATGTTGCTGGATACTACGAGCAGTACTTC. Translated: CASSHVAGYYEQYF.

The chain joins TRBV6-1 to TRBJ1-5; D not certain. CDR3 length: 13 residues. Germline-derived CDR1 and CDR2 are MNHNS and SASEGT. The germline V and J ends were trimmed by 1 base and 3 bases, with 4 bases remaining between them. The CDR3 sequence is CASSEGFNQPQHF. In DNA form, the CDR3 reads TGTGCCAGCAGTGAAGGTTTCAATCAGCCCCAGCATTTT.

The genes are TRBV7-2 and TRBJ2-1; 9 nucleotides agree with TRBD2. V gave up 5 bases and J gave up 9 bases; unmatched junction bases: 11. CDR3 size: 15 residues. Germline V gives CDR1 SGHTA, CDR2 FQGNSA. CDR3 in amino acids: CASSLTRGGLGEQFF. Here the CDR3 DNA reads TGTGCCAGCAGCCTAACGCGGGGGGGCCTGGGTGAGCAGTTCTTC.

This clone was counted a single time. The CDR3 loop is CASSPPGGGPYEQYF. In nucleotides, the CDR3 is TGTGCCAGCTCACCACCTGGAGGGGGCCCCTACGAGCAGTACTTC. This chain connects TRBV18 to TRBJ2-7, with TRBD1 as a possible D gene (7 bases). The germline gives CDR1 KGHSH, CDR2 LQKENI. Trimming cost V 0 bases and J 2 bases, with 11 bases left between them. The CDR3 runs to 15 residues.

V and J are TRBV7-9 and TRBJ1-1; the match to TRBD1 covers 9 bases. Germline V gene sequence: CDR1 SEHNR, CDR2 FQNEAQ (reference sequence). V trimming: 11 bases; J trimming: 0 bases; junction bases outside the gene matches: 22. The CDR3 totals 19 residues. CDR3 in DNA: TGTGCCTGGGGGGCCGGGACAGGGAGGGGATGGAACATGAACACTGAAGCTTTCTTT. Protein sequence: CAWGAGTGRGWNMNTEAFF.

The V call is TRBV7-9, the J call TRBJ1-2; 8 bases map to TRBD1. From germline, CDR1 is SEHNR and CDR2 FQNEAQ (reference sequence). The CDR3 totals 16 residues. V gave up 2 bases and J gave up 5 bases; unmatched junction bases: 10. The CDR3: CASSLLQGAIGYGYTF. The CDR3 DNA follows: TGTGCCAGCAGCTTACTGCAGGGGGCGATCGGGTATGGCTACACCTTC.

DNA of the CDR3: TGCGCCAGCAGCCAGGCCTCCAGGGGGCTGAGCTATGGCTACACCTTC. As protein: CASSQASRGLSYGYTF. V gene TRBV4-3 combines with J gene TRBJ1-2; 8 bases agree with TRBD1. Trimming at V came to 3 bases and at J to 4 bases, leaving 10 bases not matched to a gene. This CDR3 comprises 16 residues. The germline gives CDR1 LGHNA, CDR2 YSLEER.

The chain links TRBV2 to TRBJ2-5; TRBD2 matches at 12 bases. CDR1 is SNHLY and CDR2 is FYNNEI in the germline V gene. The J segment lost 0 bases and the V segment lost 6 bases, leaving 8 bases of the junction unmatched. The CDR3 spans 17 residues. CDR3 loop: CASRETSGGLYQETQYF. The CDR3 DNA is TGTGCCAGCAGGGAGACTAGCGGGGGACTGTACCAAGAGACCCAGTACTTC. Full variable domain (rest looked up from reference TRBV2 and TRBJ2-5): EPEVTQTPSHQVTQMGQEVILRCVPISNHLYFYWYRQILGQKVEFLVSFYNNEISEKSEIFDDQFSVERPDGSNFTLKIRSTKLEDSAMYFCASRETSGGLYQETQYFGPGTRLLVL.

The chain is built from TRBV12-5 and TRBJ2-5; maybe TRBD2 (6 bases). This CDR3 has 13 amino acids. Looked up from germline, CDR1 is LGHNT and CDR2 is FRNRAP. V shed 2 bases and J shed 4 bases, with 8 bases lying between them. The CDR3 reads CASGLSGRETQYF. In DNA, the CDR3 is TGTGCTAGTGGTTTGTCCGGGAGAGAGACCCAGTACTTC.

The rearrangement uses TRBV20-1 and TRBJ1-5; the D is unclear. CDR3 length equals 15 residues. Germline V gives CDR1 DFQATT, CDR2 SNEGSKA (reference sequence). Trimming took 3 bases from V and 0 from J, leaving 12 bases between them. The CDR3 here is CSASKGAGSNQPQHF. In nucleotides, the CDR3 is TGCAGTGCTAGTAAGGGTGCCGGTAGCAATCAGCCCCAGCATTTT.

The CDR3 nucleotides are TGTGCCAGCAGAGACGGTGGCAGGGACCAGCCCCAGCATTTT. Translated, it gives CASRDGGRDQPQHF. The chain carries TRBV6-5 and TRBJ1-5; D may be TRBD1 (5 bases). Trimming removed 6 bases from V and 7 bases from J, with 16 bases in between. CDR1 and CDR2 (germline): MNHEY, SVGAGI. This CDR3 has 14 residues.